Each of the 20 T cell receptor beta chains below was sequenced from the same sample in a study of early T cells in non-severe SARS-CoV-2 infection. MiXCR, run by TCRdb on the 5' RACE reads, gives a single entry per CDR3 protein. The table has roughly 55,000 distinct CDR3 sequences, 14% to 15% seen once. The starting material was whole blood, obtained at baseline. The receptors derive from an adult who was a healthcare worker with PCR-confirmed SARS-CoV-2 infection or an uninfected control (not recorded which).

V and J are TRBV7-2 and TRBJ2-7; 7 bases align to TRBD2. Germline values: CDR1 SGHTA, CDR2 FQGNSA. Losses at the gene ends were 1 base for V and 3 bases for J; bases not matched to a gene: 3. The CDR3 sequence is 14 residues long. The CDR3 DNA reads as TGTGCCAGCAGCTTAGAGGGCGGGAGCTACGAGCAGTACTTC. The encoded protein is CASSLEGGSYEQYF. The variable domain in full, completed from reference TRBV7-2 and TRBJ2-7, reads GAGVSQSPSNKVTEKGKDVELRCDPISGHTALYWYRQSLGQGLEFLIYFQGNSAPDKSGLPSDRFSAERTGGSVSTLTIQRTQQEDSAVYLCASSLEGGSYEQYFGPGTRLTVT.

CDR3 nucleotides: TGTGCCAGCAGCCCTGGGACAGTTTCTGGGGAGCTGTTTTTT. Translating it yields CASSPGTVSGELFF. The chain uses TRBV7-3 and TRBJ2-2, with 7 positions matching TRBD1. The germline gives CDR1 SGHTA, CDR2 FQGTGA. The V segment lost 5 bases and the J segment 8 bases; nucleotides outside the gene matches: 8. This CDR3 spans 14 amino acids.

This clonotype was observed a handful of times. CDR3 sequence (DNA): TGTGCCAGCCTCCCCAGCGGCAGGGGGTACGCAACTAATGAAAAACTGTTTTTT. Encoded protein: CASLPSGRGYATNEKLFF. The chain joins TRBV7-8 to TRBJ1-4; TRBD1 matches at 7 bases. V was clipped by 8 bases and J by 0 bases; unmatched bases: 15. The CDR3 totals 18 residues. From germline, CDR1 is SGHVS and CDR2 FQNEAQ.

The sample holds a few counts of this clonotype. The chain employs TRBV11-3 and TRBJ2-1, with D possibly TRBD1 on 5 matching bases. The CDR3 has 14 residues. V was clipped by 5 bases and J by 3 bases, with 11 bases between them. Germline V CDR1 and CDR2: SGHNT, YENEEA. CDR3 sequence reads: CASSRQGVYNEQFF. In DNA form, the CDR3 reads TGTGCCAGCAGCCGACAAGGGGTCTACAATGAGCAGTTCTTC.

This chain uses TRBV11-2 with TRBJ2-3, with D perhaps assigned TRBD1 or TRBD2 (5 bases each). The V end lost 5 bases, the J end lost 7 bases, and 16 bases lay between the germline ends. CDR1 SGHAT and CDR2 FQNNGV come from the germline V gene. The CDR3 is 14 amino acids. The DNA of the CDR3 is TGTGCCAGCAGCCCGGGGCTGACCCGGTATACGCAGTATTTT. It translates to CASSPGLTRYTQYF.

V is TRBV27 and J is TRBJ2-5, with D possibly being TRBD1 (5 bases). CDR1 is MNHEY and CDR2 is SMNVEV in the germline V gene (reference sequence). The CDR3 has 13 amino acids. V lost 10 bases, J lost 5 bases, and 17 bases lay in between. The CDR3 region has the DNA TGTGCCACCTCGTTCAGACAGAAGGAGACCCAGTACTTC. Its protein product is CATSFRQKETQYF.

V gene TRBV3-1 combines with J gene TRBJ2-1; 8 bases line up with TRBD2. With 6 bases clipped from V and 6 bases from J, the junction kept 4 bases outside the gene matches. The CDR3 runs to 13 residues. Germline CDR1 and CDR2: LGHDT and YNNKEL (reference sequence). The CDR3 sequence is CASSYGLANEQFF. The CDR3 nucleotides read TGTGCCAGCAGTTACGGACTAGCCAATGAGCAGTTCTTC.

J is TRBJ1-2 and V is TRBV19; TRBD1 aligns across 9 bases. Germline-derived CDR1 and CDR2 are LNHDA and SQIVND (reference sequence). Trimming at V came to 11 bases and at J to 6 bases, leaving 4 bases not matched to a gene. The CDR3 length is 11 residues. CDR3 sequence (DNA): TGTGCCGGTTGGACAGGGGATGGCTACACCTTC. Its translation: CAGWTGDGYTF. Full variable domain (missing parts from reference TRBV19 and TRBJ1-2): DGGITQSPKYLFRKEGQNVTLSCEQNLNHDAMYWYRQDPGQGLRLIYYSQIVNDFQKGDIAEGYSVSREKKESFPLTVTSAQKNPTAFYLCAGWTGDGYTFGSGTRLTVV.

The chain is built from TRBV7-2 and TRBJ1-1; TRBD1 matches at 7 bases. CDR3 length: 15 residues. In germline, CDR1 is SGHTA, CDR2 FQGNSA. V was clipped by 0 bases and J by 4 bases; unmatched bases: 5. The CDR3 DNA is TGTGCCAGCAGCTTAGCATCTGCAGGGGGCACTGAAGCTTTCTTT. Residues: CASSLASAGGTEAFF.

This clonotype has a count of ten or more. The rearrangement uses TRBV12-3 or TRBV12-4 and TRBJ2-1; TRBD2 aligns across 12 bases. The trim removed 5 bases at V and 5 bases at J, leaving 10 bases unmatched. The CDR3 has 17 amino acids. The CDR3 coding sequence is TGTGCCAGCAGTACACCCCGACTAGCGGGAGTGGACAATGAGCAGTTCTTC. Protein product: CASSTPRLAGVDNEQFF.

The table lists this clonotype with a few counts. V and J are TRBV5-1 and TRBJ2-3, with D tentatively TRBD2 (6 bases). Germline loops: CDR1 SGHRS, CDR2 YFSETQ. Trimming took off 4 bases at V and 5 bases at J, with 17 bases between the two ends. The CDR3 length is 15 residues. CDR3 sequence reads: CASSTSTQRGDTQYF. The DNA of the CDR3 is TGCGCCAGCAGCACTAGCACCCAACGGGGAGATACGCAGTATTTT.

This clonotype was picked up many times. CDR3 DNA: TGTGCCAGCAGGGGGACTACCCCGAAGTTCTTC. It translates to CASRGTTPKFF. This rearrangement joins TRBV2 to TRBJ2-1; the match to TRBD2 covers 7 bases. The V gene's germline CDR1 is SNHLY and CDR2 FYNNEI. The V gene end was trimmed by 6 bases and the J gene end by 14 bases; junction bases not matched to a gene: 7. The length of the CDR3 is 11 residues.

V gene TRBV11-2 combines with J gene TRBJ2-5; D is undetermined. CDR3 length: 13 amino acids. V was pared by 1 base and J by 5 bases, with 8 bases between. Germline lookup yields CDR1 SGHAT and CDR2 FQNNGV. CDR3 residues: CASSLGSAETQYF. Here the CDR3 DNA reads TGTGCCAGCAGCTTAGGATCGGCGGAGACCCAGTACTTC.

Here the CDR3 DNA reads TGTGCCAGCAGCCTAACTGACGGGGGTAAGCAGTACTTC. The encoded protein is CASSLTDGGKQYF. The V call is TRBV25-1, the J call TRBJ2-7; possible D gene TRBD2, 6 bases. V shed 6 bases and J shed 8 bases, with 17 bases lying between them. Germline V lookup: CDR1 MGHDK, CDR2 SYGVNS. The CDR3 is made up of 13 amino acids.

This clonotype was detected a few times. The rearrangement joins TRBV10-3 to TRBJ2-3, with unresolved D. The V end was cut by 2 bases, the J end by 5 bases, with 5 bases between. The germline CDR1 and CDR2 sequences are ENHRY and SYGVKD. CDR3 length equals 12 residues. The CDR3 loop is CAISEGRDTQYF. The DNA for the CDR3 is TGTGCCATCAGTGAGGGCAGAGATACGCAGTATTTT.

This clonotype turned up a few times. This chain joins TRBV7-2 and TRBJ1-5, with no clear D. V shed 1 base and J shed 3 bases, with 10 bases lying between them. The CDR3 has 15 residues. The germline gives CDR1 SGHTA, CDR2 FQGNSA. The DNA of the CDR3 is TGTGCCAGCAGCTTAGTTTGGGGAAACAATCAGCCCCAGCATTTT. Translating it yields CASSLVWGNNQPQHF.

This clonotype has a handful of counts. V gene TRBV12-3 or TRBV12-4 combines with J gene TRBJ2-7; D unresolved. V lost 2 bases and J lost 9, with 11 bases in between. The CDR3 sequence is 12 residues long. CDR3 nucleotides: TGTGCCAGCAGTTTAACGTCCACCGGGCAGTACTTC. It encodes CASSLTSTGQYF.

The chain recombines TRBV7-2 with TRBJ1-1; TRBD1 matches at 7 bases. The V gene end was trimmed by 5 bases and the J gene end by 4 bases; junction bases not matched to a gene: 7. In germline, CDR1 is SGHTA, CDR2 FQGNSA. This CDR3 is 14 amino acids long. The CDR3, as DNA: TGTGCCAGCAGCCTGACAGGGAAAGTCACTGAAGCTTTCTTT. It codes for CASSLTGKVTEAFF.

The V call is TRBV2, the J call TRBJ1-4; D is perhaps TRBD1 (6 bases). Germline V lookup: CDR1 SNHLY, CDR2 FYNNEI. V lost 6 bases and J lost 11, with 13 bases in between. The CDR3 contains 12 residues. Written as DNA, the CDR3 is TGTGCCAGCAGGACAGGCAGGGATAAACTGTTTTTT. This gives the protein CASRTGRDKLFF.

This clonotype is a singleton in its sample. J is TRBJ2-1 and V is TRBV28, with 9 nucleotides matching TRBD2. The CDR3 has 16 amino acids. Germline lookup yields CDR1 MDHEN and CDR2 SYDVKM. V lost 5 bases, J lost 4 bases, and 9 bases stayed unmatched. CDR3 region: CASSLLRTSEYNEQFF. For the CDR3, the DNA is TGTGCCAGCAGTCTCCTCCGGACTAGCGAATACAATGAGCAGTTCTTC.